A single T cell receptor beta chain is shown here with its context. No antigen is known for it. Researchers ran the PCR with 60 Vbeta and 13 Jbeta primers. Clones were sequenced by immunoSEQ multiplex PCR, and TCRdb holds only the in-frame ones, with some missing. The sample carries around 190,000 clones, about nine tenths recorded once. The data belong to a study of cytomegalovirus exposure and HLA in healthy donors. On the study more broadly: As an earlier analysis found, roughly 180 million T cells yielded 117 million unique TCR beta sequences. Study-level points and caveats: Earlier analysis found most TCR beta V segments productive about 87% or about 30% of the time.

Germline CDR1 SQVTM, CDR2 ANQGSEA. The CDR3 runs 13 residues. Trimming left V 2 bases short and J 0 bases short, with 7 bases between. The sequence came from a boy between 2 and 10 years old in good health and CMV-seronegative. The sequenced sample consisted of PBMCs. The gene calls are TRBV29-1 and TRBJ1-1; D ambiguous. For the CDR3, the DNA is TGCAGCGTTGAAAGAGCCCTGAACACTGAAGCTTTCTTT. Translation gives CSVERALNTEAFF.